A single sample is the source of the 31 T cell receptor beta chains below, sequenced in a study of T-cell reconstitution after alpha-beta-depleted transplantation in children. TCRbeta library preparation incorporated unique molecular identifiers. TCRdb passed the PCR reads through MiXCR, listing each CDR3 protein once. The table shows around 960,000 distinct CDR3 sequences, with about 29% occurring only once. The starting material was PBMCs, mostly from graft donor cells, obtained 360 days after TCRalphabeta/CD19-depleted stem cell transplant. The source of these receptors is a boy younger than two who had a stem cell transplant for SCID, so the T cells may come from the graft donor.

This clonotype came up many times. The chain has TRBV10-3 and TRBJ1-6; D unclear. Trimming left V 6 bases short and J 0 bases short, with 9 bases between. Per germline, CDR1 ENHRY and CDR2 SYGVKD. The CDR3 has 15 amino acids. The CDR3: CAISPAGSYNSPLHF. Written as DNA, the CDR3 is TGTGCCATCAGCCCCGCCGGCTCCTATAATTCACCCCTCCACTTT.

This clonotype was recorded a few times. The CDR3 region has the DNA TGTGCCAGCAGCTTACCGGGATACTCCTACAATGAGCAGTTCTTC. Translating gives CASSLPGYSYNEQFF. The chain links TRBV7-9 to TRBJ2-1, with a weak D call TRBD2 (5 bases). Germline V gene sequence: CDR1 SEHNR, CDR2 FQNEAQ (reference sequence). The CDR3 contains 15 residues. V was cut by 2 bases and J by 0 bases, with 8 bases left in between.

The chain recombines TRBV28 with TRBJ1-1, with unresolved D. The CDR3 has 14 amino acids. Per germline, CDR1 MDHEN and CDR2 SYDVKM. V was trimmed by 2 bases and J by 1 base, leaving 8 bases between them. DNA of the CDR3: TGTGCCAGCAGTTTAGTCCAGGCGAACACTGAAGCTTTCTTT. It codes for CASSLVQANTEAFF.

This clonotype was seen a handful of times. The rearrangement uses TRBV29-1 and TRBJ2-3, with a weak D call TRBD2 (7 bases). V shed 7 bases and J shed 4 bases, with 21 bases lying between them. Germline V gives CDR1 SQVTM, CDR2 ANQGSEA. The CDR3 sequence is 15 residues long. The CDR3 is CSAEGGGSLPDTQYF. CDR3 sequence (DNA): TGCAGCGCAGAAGGGGGGGGAAGTCTCCCAGATACGCAGTATTTT.

The V and J genes are TRBV28 and TRBJ2-3; TRBD2 agrees at 10 bases. The CDR3 totals 15 residues. Germline V gene data show CDR1 as MDHEN and CDR2 as SYDVKM. V lost 5 bases to trimming and J lost 4 bases; unmatched junction nucleotides: 6. In nucleotides, the CDR3 is TGTGCCAGCAGTCTTAGCGGGGGGACCTCAGATACGCAGTATTTT. Its translation is CASSLSGGTSDTQYF.

V usage is TRBV12-3 or TRBV12-4 and J usage is TRBJ2-7; 9 bases are a match to TRBD1. The CDR3 is 14 residues long. Trimming at V came to 7 bases and at J to 3 bases, leaving 7 bases not matched to a gene. CDR3 loop: CASTQTGGHYEQYF. The CDR3 coding sequence is TGTGCCAGCACCCAAACAGGGGGCCACTACGAGCAGTACTTC.

This clonotype was counted a few times. The gene calls are TRBV6-1 and TRBJ2-3, with TRBD2 matching over 8 bases. This CDR3 spans 16 amino acids. The J segment lost 2 bases and the V segment lost 5 bases, leaving 9 bases of the junction unmatched. The germline V gene encodes CDR1 MNHNS and CDR2 SASEGT. The CDR3 sequence is CASSRRRGGNTDTQYF. CDR3 nucleotide sequence: TGTGCCAGCAGTCGCCGACGGGGGGGCAACACAGATACGCAGTATTTT.

This clonotype was detected a few times. The J gene is TRBJ2-3, the V gene TRBV29-1; D is unclear. The CDR3 loop spans 13 amino acids. Germline V gene lookup returns CDR1 SQVTM and CDR2 ANQGSEA. V was trimmed by 3 bases and J by 2 bases, leaving 9 bases between them. The CDR3, as DNA: TGCAGCGTTGAGCGTCCGCTCACAGATACGCAGTATTTT. Amino acids: CSVERPLTDTQYF.

The chain has TRBV4-1 and TRBJ1-5, with no clear D. Trimming took 0 bases from V and 5 from J, leaving 23 bases between them. The CDR3 sequence is 19 residues long. Germline V lookup: CDR1 MGHRA, CDR2 YSYEKL. The CDR3 sequence is CASSQERSKESVTYQPQHF. For the CDR3, the DNA is TGCGCCAGCAGCCAAGAACGGTCTAAGGAGTCCGTAACATATCAGCCCCAGCATTTT.

The chain joins TRBV6-2 or TRBV6-3 to TRBJ2-1; 9 bases agree with TRBD2. Germline CDR1 MNHEY, CDR2 SVGEGT. The CDR3 length is 20 residues. J lost 3 bases, V lost 0 bases, and 15 bases had no gene match. The CDR3 DNA reads as TGTGCCAGCAGTTACTCGTCCCCCGTTGGGCTAGCGGGGAACTACAATGAGCAGTTCTTC. As protein: CASSYSSPVGLAGNYNEQFF.

This sequence joins TRBV27 and TRBJ2-5; either TRBD1 or TRBD2 may fit D (5 bases each). The CDR3 totals 13 residues. V dropped 4 bases and J dropped 5 bases, with 11 bases sitting between them. Germline loops: CDR1 MNHEY, CDR2 SMNVEV (reference sequence). The CDR3 region has the DNA TGTGCCAGCAGTTGGGGGACCCACGAGACCCAGTACTTC. The encoded protein is CASSWGTHETQYF.

This clonotype has a handful of counts. The chain is built from TRBV24-1 and TRBJ2-5; a weak D match, TRBD1 (5 bases). Germline V gene sequence: CDR1 KGHDR, CDR2 SFDVKD. The CDR3 totals 13 residues. Trimming stripped 2 bases from V and 6 bases from J, with 9 bases between. CDR3: CATSDWQGKTQYF. As DNA, the CDR3 is TGTGCCACCAGTGATTGGCAGGGAAAGACCCAGTACTTC.

This clonotype was observed at least ten times. The chain joins TRBV15 to TRBJ2-1, with 12 nucleotides matching TRBD1. Germline CDR1 and CDR2: LNHNV and YYDKDF (reference sequence). This CDR3 region has 15 residues. V dropped 3 bases and J dropped 9; count of bases not matched to a gene: 6. In DNA, the CDR3 is TGTGCCACCAGCAGGCCGGGACAGGGGGCAATTGAGCAGTTCTTC. Translated: CATSRPGQGAIEQFF.

The V and J genes are TRBV5-1 and TRBJ2-3; tentative D call: TRBD2 (6 bases). CDR3 length: 15 amino acids. Trimming took 1 base from V and 4 from J, leaving 13 bases between them. Germline assignment: CDR1 SGHRS and CDR2 YFSETQ. The CDR3 DNA reads TGCGCCAGCAGCTTGATTAGGAGGGACCCAGATACGCAGTATTTT. Translating it yields CASSLIRRDPDTQYF. Complete variable domain (other parts from reference TRBV5-1 and TRBJ2-3): KAGVTQTPRYLIKTRGQQVTLSCSPISGHRSVSWYQQTPGQGLQFLFEYFSETQRNKGNFPGRFSGRQFSNSRSEMNVSTLELGDSALYLCASSLIRRDPDTQYFGPGTRLTVL.

There are a few counts of this clonotype. The rearrangement joins TRBV20-1 to TRBJ2-7, with 10 bases aligning to TRBD1. Germline V gene lookup returns CDR1 DFQATT and CDR2 SNEGSKA (reference sequence). The CDR3 totals 14 residues. Trimming at V came to 1 base and at J to 5 bases, leaving 5 bases not matched to a gene. The DNA for the CDR3 is TGCAGTGCTAGAGCCAGAGGGACAGGGGACGAGCAGTACTTC. Its protein product is CSARARGTGDEQYF.

This clonotype was seen only a few times. The chain uses TRBV18 and TRBJ2-5, with unresolved D. This CDR3 is 14 amino acids long. Trimming took 0 bases from V and 2 from J, leaving 7 bases between them. Germline-derived CDR1 and CDR2 are KGHSH and LQKENI. CDR3 coding DNA: TGTGCCAGCTCACCACCAGAGACACAAGAGACCCAGTACTTC. The encoded protein is CASSPPETQETQYF.

The chain joins TRBV11-1 to TRBJ2-7, with no clear D. V was clipped by 2 bases and J by 5 bases, with 16 bases between them. CDR1 is SGHAT and CDR2 is FQDESV in the germline V gene (reference sequence). This CDR3 spans 15 amino acids. The CDR3 coding sequence is TGTGCCAGCAGCTTAACCCCTCCTAGTGCCGACGAGCAGTACTTC. The encoded protein is CASSLTPPSADEQYF.

The chain couples TRBV12-3 or TRBV12-4 to TRBJ2-5, with 8 bases identical to TRBD2. The CDR3 is made up of 16 amino acids. Trimming removed 5 bases from V and 4 bases from J; junction bases left unmatched: 12. This CDR3 reads CASSLGRGVGRETQYF. Here the CDR3 DNA reads TGTGCCAGCAGTCTCGGGCGGGGGGTCGGGAGAGAGACCCAGTACTTC.

This clonotype was picked up a small number of times. The V and J genes are TRBV4-1 and TRBJ2-5; 7 bases are a match to TRBD1. V shed 4 bases, J shed 7 bases, and the junction held 24 bases outside the gene matches. Germline V CDR1 and CDR2: MGHRA, YSYEKL. The CDR3 runs 19 residues. CDR3 sequence (DNA): TGCGCCAGCAGCCCCGGACAACCGGGACAGCGAGCGAGATTCGGGACCCAGTACTTC. Amino acids: CASSPGQPGQRARFGTQYF.

V and J are TRBV7-9 and TRBJ2-7, with 15 bases aligning to TRBD2. Germline V CDR1 and CDR2: SEHNR, FQNEAQ (reference sequence). The CDR3 is 15 residues long. V lost 5 bases, J lost 9 bases, and 8 bases stayed unmatched. The CDR3 protein is CASSSGGLAGGPQYF. Here the CDR3 DNA reads TGTGCCAGCAGCAGCGGGGGACTAGCGGGGGGTCCGCAGTACTTC. Supplemented by reference TRBV7-9 and TRBJ2-7, the full variable domain reads DTGVSQNPRHKITKRGQNVTFRCDPISEHNRLYWYRQTLGQGPEFLTYFQNEAQLEKSRLLSDRFSAERPKGSFSTLEIQRTEQGDSAMYLCASSSGGLAGGPQYFGPGTRLTVT.

This clonotype was observed a few times. The V and J genes are TRBV7-9 and TRBJ1-1; the D gene is possibly TRBD1 (6 bases). CDR1 and CDR2 (germline): SEHNR, FQNEAQ (reference sequence). This CDR3 has 15 amino acids. The V end lost 5 bases, the J end lost 6 bases, and 19 bases lay between the germline ends. CDR3 in amino acids: CASSQQGQPFAEAFF. CDR3 DNA: TGTGCCAGCAGCCAACAGGGTCAGCCTTTCGCTGAAGCTTTCTTT.

V gene TRBV5-1 combines with J gene TRBJ2-7; D is unclear. Germline-derived CDR1 and CDR2 are SGHRS and YFSETQ. V was pared by 0 bases and J by 3 bases, with 10 bases between. This CDR3 comprises 14 residues. The DNA for the CDR3 is TGCGCCAGCAGCTTGGACCACCTAATCTACGAGCAGTACTTC. Protein sequence: CASSLDHLIYEQYF.

The V and J genes are TRBV12-3 or TRBV12-4 and TRBJ1-1; tentative D call: TRBD1 (6 bases). The CDR3 totals 13 residues. The V end lost 5 bases, the J end lost 7 bases, and 14 bases lay between the germline ends. DNA of the CDR3: TGTGCCAGCAGTGACAGGTCCCAGAGTGAAGCTTTCTTT. Translating it yields CASSDRSQSEAFF.

The chain uses TRBV5-1 and TRBJ1-4; the D is unclear. The germline gives CDR1 SGHRS, CDR2 YFSETQ. The CDR3 has 15 amino acids. V was pared by 0 bases and J by 0 bases, with 6 bases between. The CDR3 loop is CASSLDQATNEKLFF. CDR3 DNA: TGCGCCAGCAGCTTGGATCAGGCAACTAATGAAAAACTGTTTTTT.

This clonotype was seen only a few times. The J gene is TRBJ2-2, the V gene TRBV24-1; TRBD1 matches at 9 bases. The ends lost 6 bases at V and 1 base at J; junction bases unmatched: 2. CDR1 and CDR2 (germline): KGHDR, SFDVKD. This CDR3 has 15 residues. This chain's CDR3 is CATSPGQGNTGELFF. The CDR3 DNA follows: TGTGCCACCAGTCCGGGACAGGGGAACACCGGGGAGCTGTTTTTT.

The chain joins TRBV10-3 to TRBJ2-3; TRBD1 matches at 12 bases. Germline trimming cut 2 bases from V and 1 base from J; bases unmatched to any gene: 10. CDR3 length: 19 residues. Germline V gives CDR1 ENHRY, CDR2 SYGVKD. The CDR3 DNA reads as TGTGCCATCAGTGAGCAAAAACCGGGACAGGGGGCCGGCACAGATACGCAGTATTTT. Translating gives CAISEQKPGQGAGTDTQYF.

This sequence joins TRBV5-1 and TRBJ1-1, with a possible D match to TRBD1 (5 bases). The V end was cut by 4 bases, the J end by 5 bases, with 15 bases between. The CDR3 has 14 residues. Germline-derived CDR1 and CDR2 are SGHRS and YFSETQ. As DNA, the CDR3 is TGCGCCAGCAGCCCCGGGGCAGAAAGAACTGAAGCTTTCTTT. Translation: CASSPGAERTEAFF.

In this sample, this clonotype turned up a few times. The V gene is TRBV9, the J gene TRBJ2-2, with D tentatively TRBD2 (6 bases). The V gene lost 0 bases and the J gene lost 1 base, with 7 bases spanning the gap. The CDR3 spans 15 residues. Germline V gene sequence: CDR1 SGDLS, CDR2 YYNGEE. CDR3 protein: CASSVDGGNTGELFF. The CDR3 DNA follows: TGTGCCAGCAGCGTAGACGGGGGGAACACCGGGGAGCTGTTTTTT.

This clonotype was observed at least ten times. The chain recombines TRBV5-1 with TRBJ2-7; possibly TRBD1 for D (6 bases). Trimming left V 0 bases short and J 1 base short, with 8 bases between. The V gene's germline CDR1 is SGHRS and CDR2 YFSETQ. The CDR3 extends over 14 amino acids. The CDR3 loop reads CASSLVGQSYEQYF. In DNA, the CDR3 is TGCGCCAGCAGCTTGGTTGGACAGTCCTACGAGCAGTACTTC.

This chain connects TRBV4-3 to TRBJ2-7; TRBD1 is a possible D gene (6 bases). The CDR3 spans 16 residues. Looked up from germline, CDR1 is LGHNA and CDR2 is YSLEER. V was shortened by 2 bases and J by 0 bases, with 14 bases between the two germline ends. The CDR3 nucleotides read TGCGCCAGCAGCCAATATGACAGGCAGAGCTCCTACGAGCAGTACTTC. Translation gives CASSQYDRQSSYEQYF.

The V gene is TRBV24-1, the J gene TRBJ2-1; 14 bases are a match to TRBD2. The CDR3 contains 18 residues. With 2 bases clipped from V and 5 bases from J, the junction kept 7 bases outside the gene matches. Germline assignment: CDR1 KGHDR and CDR2 SFDVKD. DNA for the CDR3: TGTGCCACCAGTGATTCCGGACTAGCGGGGGGCCTCAACAATGAGCAGTTCTTC. Protein product: CATSDSGLAGGLNNEQFF.